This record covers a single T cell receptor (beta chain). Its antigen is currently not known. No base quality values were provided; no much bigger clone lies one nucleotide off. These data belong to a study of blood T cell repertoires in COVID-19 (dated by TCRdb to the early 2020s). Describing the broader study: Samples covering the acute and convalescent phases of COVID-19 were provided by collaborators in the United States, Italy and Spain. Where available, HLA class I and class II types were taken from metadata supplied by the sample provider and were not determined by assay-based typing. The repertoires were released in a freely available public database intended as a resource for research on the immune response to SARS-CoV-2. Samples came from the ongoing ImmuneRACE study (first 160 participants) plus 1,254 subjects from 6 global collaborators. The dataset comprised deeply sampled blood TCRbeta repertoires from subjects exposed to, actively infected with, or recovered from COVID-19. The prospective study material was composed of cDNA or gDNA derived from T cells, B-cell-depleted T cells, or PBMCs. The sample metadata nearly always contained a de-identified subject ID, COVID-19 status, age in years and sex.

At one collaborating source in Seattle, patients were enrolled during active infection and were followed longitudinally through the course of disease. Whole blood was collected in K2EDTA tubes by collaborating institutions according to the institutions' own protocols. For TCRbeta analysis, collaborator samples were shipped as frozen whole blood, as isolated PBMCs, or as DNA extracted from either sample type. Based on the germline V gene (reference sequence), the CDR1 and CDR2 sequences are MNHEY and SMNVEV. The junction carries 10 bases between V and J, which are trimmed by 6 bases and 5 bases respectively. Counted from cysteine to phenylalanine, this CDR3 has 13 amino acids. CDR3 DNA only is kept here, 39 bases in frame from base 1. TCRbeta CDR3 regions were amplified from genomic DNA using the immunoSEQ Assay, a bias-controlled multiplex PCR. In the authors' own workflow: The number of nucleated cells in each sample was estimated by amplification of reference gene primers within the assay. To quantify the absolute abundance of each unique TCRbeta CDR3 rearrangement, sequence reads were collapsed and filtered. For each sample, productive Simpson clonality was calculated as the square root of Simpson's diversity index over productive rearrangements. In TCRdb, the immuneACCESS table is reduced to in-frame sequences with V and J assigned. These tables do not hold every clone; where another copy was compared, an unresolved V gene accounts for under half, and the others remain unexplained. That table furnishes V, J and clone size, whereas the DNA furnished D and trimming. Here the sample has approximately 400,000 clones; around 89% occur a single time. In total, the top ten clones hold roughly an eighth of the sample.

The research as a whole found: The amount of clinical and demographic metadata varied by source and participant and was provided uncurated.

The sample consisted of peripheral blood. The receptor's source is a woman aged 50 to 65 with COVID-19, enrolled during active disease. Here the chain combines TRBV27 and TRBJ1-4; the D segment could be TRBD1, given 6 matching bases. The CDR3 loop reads CASSQGSNEKLFF. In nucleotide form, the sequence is TGTGCCAGCAGCCAGGGGTCCAATGAAAAACTGTTTTTT. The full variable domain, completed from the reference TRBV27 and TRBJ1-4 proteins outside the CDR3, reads EAQVTQNPRYLITVTGKKLTVTCSQNMNHEYMSWYRQDPGLGLRQIYYSMNVEVTDKGDVPEGYKVSRKEKRNFPLILESPSPNQTSLYFCASSQGSNEKLFFGSGTQLSVL.